The text below deals with one TCR beta chain. The sample holds many counts of this clonotype. Its antigen target is currently unknown. Per-base quality was not reported, and no clone a single base away is much larger than it. The data were taken from a study of beta chain bispecific antibodies for T cell cancers (dated by TCRdb to about 2021). General notes on the study: Healthy donor T cells were cocultured with T cell leukemia lines and bispecific antibodies, then TRBV sequencing of surviving cells measured the depletion of each TRBV family. Surface TRBV12 (TRBV12-3) was expressed on Jurkat cells, and surface TRBV5-5 was expressed on HPB-ALL cells.

The CDR3 spans 16 residues, from the cysteine through the phenylalanine. The CDR3 DNA has 48 bases and is translated from base 1. Looking up the germline V gene yields CDR1 SGHAT and CDR2 FQNNGV. At the junction V is shortened by 3 bases and J by 3 bases, with 14 bases in between. On the study overall, not on this receptor specifically: Compared with anti-CD19, anti-TRBV12 exposure reduced the TRBV12-3 share of total TRBV signal by almost 99%; TRBV12-4 fell about 38%, not significantly. Apart from the targeted and closely related genes, all other TRBV family members appeared unaffected by the TRBV-directed bispecific antibodies. Cross-reactivity of the anti-TRBV5-5 antibody with TRBV5-6 was attributed to high sequence similarity between the two genes. Leukemia cell line cells were mixed with normal T cells in each sequenced sample, and most of the targeted TRBV signal was derived from the leukemia cells rather than from the normal T cells.

Unique molecular identifier barcodes were incorporated into the libraries and were used for clonotype quantification. Qiagen AllPrep DNA/RNA Micro kits were used to isolate total RNA, and an Agilent TapeStation was used to check RNA quality. TCR beta libraries were constructed by 5' RACE, in which cDNA synthesis was followed by two PCR steps with TCR beta constant-region gene-specific primers. Sequencing of the TCR beta libraries was done on an Illumina MiSeq platform. As for how the authors treated the data: MIGEC, MiXCR and VDJtools were used for read processing. To get a clonotype's frequency, the unique molecular identifiers belonging to that clonotype were divided by all unique molecular identifiers in the sample. Nonfunctional TRBV genes listed as pseudogenes or open reading frames in IMGT, such as TRBV1, TRBV12-1 and TRBV21, were excluded. Through fastp at Q25 and MiXCR, TCRdb rebuilt clones from the public reads, retaining in-frame beta chains. One record per CDR3 amino acid sequence lists the most common genes and DNA. The V and J calls follow TCRdb's processing rather than the paper's. For this sample the table gives tens of thousands of distinct CDR3 sequences, of which about 2% were detected only once. The ten largest make up about 4.9% of the sample.

According to the study, the label for this sample's treatment or condition signals: alpha-V12: anti-TRBV12 scFv linked to anti-CD3 scFv. For 2 to 4 days, T cells were expanded from blood mononuclear cells using either the anti-CD3 antibody OKT3 or CD3/CD28 Dynabeads. The anti-TRBV12 bispecific sample was taken from a coculture of Jurkat leukemia cells with normal T cells and was compared with an anti-CD19 bispecific control coculture. The expanded T cells were grown in RPMI 1640 containing around 9.4% fetal bovine serum, recombinant human IL-2 (around 91 IU/ml) and IL-7 (5 ng/ml). Cocultures combined 5 x 10^4 normal T cells with 5 x 10^4 target cells and bispecific antibody in around 99 ul, incubated more than 15 hours at 37°C. Every bispecific antibody was made of two single-chain variable fragments expressed in a single-chain diabody format with a His tag. Healthy human donors supplied the effector T cells, with peripheral blood mononuclear cells isolated from leukapheresis samples using Ficoll density gradient centrifugation.

This material consisted of healthy donor T cells cultured with leukemia cells, taken from a culture containing a bispecific antibody targeting TCR Vbeta12. The source of this sequence is a human donor in good health. Some clones in this sample may be carry-over from other donors' samples. The rearrangement joined TRBV11-2 to TRBJ2-2; the D gene is perhaps TRBD1, from 6 matching bases. The bases are TGTGCCAGCAGCTTTCCCCTTGCAGGGGACACCGGGGAGCTGTTTTTT. It specifies CASSFPLAGDTGELFF.